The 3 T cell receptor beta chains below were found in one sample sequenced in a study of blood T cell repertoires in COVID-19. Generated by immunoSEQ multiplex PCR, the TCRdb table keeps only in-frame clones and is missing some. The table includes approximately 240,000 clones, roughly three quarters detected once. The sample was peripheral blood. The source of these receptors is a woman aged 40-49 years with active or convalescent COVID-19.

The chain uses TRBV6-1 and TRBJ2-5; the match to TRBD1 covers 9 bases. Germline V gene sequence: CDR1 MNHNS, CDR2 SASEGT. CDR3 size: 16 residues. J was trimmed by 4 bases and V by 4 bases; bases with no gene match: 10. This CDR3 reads CASSGNTGTGTETQYF. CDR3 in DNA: TGTGCCAGCAGTGGAAATACCGGGACAGGGACAGAGACCCAGTACTTC.

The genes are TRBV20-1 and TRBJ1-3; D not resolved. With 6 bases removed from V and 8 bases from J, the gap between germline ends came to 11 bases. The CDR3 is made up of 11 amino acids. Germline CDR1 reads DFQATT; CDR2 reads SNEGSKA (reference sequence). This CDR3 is CSALLGDTIYF. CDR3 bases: TGCAGTGCCCTTTTGGGAGACACCATATATTTT.

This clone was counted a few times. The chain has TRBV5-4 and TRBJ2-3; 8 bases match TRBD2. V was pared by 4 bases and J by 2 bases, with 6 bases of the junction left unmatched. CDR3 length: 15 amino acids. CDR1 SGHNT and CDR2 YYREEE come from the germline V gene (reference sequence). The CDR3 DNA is TGTGCCAGCAGCCTCGGACTAGCTCTCACAGATACGCAGTATTTT. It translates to CASSLGLALTDTQYF. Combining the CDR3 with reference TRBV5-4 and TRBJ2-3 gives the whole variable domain ETGVTQSPTHLIKTRGQQVTLRCSSQSGHNTVSWYQQALGQGPQFIFQYYREEENGRGNFPPRFSGLQFPNYSSELNVNALELDDSALYLCASSLGLALTDTQYFGPGTRLTVL.